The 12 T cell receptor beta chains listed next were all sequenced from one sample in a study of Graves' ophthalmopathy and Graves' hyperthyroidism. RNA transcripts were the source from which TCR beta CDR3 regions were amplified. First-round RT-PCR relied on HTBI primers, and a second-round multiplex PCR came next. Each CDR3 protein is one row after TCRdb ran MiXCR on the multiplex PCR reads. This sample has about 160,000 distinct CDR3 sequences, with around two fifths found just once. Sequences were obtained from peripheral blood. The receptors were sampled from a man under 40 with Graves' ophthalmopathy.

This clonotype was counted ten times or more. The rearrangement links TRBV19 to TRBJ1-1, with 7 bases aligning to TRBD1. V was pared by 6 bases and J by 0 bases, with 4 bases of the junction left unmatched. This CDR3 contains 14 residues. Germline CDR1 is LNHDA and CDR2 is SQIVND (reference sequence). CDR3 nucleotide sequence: TGTGCCAGTAGGCGTGACAGGGTGAACACTGAAGCTTTCTTT. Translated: CASRRDRVNTEAFF. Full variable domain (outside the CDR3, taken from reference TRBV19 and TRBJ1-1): DGGITQSPKYLFRKEGQNVTLSCEQNLNHDAMYWYRQDPGQGLRLIYYSQIVNDFQKGDIAEGYSVSREKKESFPLTVTSAQKNPTAFYLCASRRDRVNTEAFFGQGTRLTVV.

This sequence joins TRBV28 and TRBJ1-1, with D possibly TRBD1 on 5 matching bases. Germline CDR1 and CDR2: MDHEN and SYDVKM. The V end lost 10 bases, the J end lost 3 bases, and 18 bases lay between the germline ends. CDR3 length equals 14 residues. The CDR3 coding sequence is TGTGCCACCTCGGTCCGGGGGGACGACACTGAAGCTTTCTTT. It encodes CATSVRGDDTEAFF.

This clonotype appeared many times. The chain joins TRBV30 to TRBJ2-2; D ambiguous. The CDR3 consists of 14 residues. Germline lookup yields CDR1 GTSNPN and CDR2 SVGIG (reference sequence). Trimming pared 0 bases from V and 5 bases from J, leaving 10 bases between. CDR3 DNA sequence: TGTGCCTGGAGTGTACTTGGGAAGACCGGGGAGCTGTTTTTT. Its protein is CAWSVLGKTGELFF.

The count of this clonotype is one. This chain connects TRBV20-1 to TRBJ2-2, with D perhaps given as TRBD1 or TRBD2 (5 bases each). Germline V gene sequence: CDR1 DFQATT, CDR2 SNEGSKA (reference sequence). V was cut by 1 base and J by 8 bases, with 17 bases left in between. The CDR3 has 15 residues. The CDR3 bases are TGCAGTGCTAGAGTGGGGACGCCCAACAGGGGGGAGCTGTTTTTT. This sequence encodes CSARVGTPNRGELFF.

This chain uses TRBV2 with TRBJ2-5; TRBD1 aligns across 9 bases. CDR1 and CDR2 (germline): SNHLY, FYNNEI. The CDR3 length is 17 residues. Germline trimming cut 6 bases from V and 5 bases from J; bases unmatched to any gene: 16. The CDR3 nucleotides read TGTGCCAGCAGGGGGACAGGGTGGGACGCAGCGGGGGAGACCCAGTACTTC. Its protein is CASRGTGWDAAGETQYF.

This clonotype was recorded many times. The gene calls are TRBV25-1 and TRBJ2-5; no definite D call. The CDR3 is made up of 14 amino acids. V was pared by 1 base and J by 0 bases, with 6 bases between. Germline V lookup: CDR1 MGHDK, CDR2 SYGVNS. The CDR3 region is CASSESEYQETQYF. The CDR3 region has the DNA TGTGCCAGCAGTGAATCAGAGTACCAAGAGACCCAGTACTTC.

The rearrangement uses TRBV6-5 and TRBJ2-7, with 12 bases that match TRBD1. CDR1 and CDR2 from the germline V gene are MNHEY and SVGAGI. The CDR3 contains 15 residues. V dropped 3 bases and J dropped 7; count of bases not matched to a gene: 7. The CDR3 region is CASSYPGQGAREQYF. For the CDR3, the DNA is TGTGCCAGCAGTTATCCGGGACAGGGGGCTAGGGAGCAGTACTTC.

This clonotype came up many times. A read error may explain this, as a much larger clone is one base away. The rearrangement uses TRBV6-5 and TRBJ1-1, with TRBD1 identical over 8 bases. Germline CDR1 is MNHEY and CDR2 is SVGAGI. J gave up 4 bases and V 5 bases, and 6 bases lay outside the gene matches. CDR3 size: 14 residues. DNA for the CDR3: TGTGCCAGCAGTCCGAGACAGGGGCCCACTGAAGCTTTCTTT. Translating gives CASSPRQGPTEAFF.

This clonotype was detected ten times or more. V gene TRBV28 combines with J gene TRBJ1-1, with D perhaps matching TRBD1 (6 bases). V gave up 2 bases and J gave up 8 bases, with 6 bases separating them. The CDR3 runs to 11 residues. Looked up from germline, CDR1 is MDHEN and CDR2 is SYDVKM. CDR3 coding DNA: TGTGCCAGCAGTTTAGGGACAGAAGCTTTCTTT. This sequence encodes CASSLGTEAFF. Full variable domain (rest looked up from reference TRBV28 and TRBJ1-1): DVKVTQSSRYLVKRTGEKVFLECVQDMDHENMFWYRQDPGLGLRLIYFSYDVKMKEKGDIPEGYSVSREKKERFSLILESASTNQTSMYLCASSLGTEAFFGQGTRLTVV.

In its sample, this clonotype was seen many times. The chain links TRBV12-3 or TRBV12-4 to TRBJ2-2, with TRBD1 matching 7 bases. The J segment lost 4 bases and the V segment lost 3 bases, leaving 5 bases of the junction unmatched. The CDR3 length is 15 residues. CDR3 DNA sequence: TGTGCCAGCAGTTTCCAGGCAGGGGGCACCGGGGAGCTGTTTTTT. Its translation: CASSFQAGGTGELFF.

CDR3 coding DNA: TGTGCCAGCAGCGGACAGGGGGCATACACTGAAGCTTTCTTT. This codes for CASSGQGAYTEAFF. The chain links TRBV2 to TRBJ1-1; 11 nucleotides line up with TRBD1. Germline CDR1 reads SNHLY; CDR2 reads FYNNEI. J was trimmed by 3 bases and V by 6 bases; bases with no gene match: 3. The CDR3 covers 14 residues.

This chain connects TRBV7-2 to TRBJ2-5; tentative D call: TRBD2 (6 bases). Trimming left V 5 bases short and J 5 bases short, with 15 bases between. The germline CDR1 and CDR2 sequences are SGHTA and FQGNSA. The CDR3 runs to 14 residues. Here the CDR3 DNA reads TGTGCCAGCAGCCGAGACGGGGGAGCGGAGACCCAGTACTTC. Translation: CASSRDGGAETQYF.